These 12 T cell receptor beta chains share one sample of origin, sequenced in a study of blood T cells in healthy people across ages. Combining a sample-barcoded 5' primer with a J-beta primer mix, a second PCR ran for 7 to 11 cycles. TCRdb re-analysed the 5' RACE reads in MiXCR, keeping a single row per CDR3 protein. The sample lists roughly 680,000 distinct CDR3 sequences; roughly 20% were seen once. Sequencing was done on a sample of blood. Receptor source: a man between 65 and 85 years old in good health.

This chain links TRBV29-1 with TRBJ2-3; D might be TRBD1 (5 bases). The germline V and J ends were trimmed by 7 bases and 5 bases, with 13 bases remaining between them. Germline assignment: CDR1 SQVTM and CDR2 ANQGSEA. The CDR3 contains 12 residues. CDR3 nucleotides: TGCAGCGCAAAGACAGAGGTAGATACGCAGTATTTT. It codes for CSAKTEVDTQYF.

The CDR3: CASSYKAGTYEQYF. The CDR3 region has the DNA TGTGCCAGCAGTTATAAGGCAGGGACCTACGAGCAGTACTTC. This chain joins TRBV6-5 and TRBJ2-1; maybe TRBD1 (5 bases). The J call may not be correct, given that the DNA end is closer to TRBJ2-7. Per germline, CDR1 MNHEY and CDR2 SVGAGI. This CDR3 comprises 14 residues.

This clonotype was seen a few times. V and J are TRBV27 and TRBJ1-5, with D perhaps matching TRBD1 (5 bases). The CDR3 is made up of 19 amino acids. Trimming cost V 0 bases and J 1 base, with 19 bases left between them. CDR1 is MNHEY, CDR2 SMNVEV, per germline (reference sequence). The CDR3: CASSLSGGGGRWSNQPQHF. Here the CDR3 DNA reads TGTGCCAGCAGTTTATCGGGCGGGGGAGGACGGTGGAGCAATCAGCCCCAGCATTTT.

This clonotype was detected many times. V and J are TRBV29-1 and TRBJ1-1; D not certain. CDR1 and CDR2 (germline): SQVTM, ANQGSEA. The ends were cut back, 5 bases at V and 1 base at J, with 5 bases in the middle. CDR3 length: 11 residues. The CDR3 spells CSVLSNTEAFF. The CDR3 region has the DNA TGCAGCGTTCTATCGAACACTGAAGCTTTCTTT.

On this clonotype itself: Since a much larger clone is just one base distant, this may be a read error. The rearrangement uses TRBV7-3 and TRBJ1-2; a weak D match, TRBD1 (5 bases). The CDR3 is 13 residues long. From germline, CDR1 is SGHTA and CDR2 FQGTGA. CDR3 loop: CASSFQSETDVSF. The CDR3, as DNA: TGTGCCAGCAGCTTTCAGTCCGAGACAGACGTTTCCTTC.

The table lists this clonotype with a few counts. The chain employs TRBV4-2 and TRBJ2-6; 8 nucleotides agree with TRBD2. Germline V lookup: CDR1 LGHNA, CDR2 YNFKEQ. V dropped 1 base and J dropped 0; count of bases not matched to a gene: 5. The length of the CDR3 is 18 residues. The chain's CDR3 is CASSQVSGVSSGANVLTF. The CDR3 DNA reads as TGTGCCAGCAGCCAAGTTAGCGGGGTTAGCTCTGGGGCCAACGTCCTGACTTTC.

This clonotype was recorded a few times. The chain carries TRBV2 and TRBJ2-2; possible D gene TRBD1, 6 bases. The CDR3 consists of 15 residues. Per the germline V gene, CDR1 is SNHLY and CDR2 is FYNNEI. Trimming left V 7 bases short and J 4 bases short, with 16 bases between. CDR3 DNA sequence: TGTGCCAGCACAATAGGGGGAGTGGGCACCGGGGAGCTGTTTTTT. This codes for CASTIGGVGTGELFF.

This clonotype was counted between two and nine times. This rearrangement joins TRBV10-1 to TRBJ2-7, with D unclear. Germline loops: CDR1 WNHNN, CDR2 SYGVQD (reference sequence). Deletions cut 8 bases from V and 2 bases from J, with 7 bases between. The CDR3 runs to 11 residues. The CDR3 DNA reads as TGCGCCAGCGGGGATACCTACGAGCAGTACTTC. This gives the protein CASGDTYEQYF.

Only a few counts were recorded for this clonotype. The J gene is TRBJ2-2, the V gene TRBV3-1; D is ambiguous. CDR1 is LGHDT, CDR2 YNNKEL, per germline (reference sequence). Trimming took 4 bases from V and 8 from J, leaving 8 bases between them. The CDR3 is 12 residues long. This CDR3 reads CASSLTPGELFF. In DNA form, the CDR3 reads TGTGCCAGCAGCCTGACGCCTGGGGAGCTGTTTTTT.

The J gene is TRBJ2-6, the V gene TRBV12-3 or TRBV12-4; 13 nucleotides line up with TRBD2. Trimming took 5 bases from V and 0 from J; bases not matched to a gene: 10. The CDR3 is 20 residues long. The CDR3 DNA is TGTGCCAGCAGTATCCTTGGACTAGCGGGAGCCCCCTCTGGGGCCAACGTCCTGACTTTC. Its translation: CASSILGLAGAPSGANVLTF.

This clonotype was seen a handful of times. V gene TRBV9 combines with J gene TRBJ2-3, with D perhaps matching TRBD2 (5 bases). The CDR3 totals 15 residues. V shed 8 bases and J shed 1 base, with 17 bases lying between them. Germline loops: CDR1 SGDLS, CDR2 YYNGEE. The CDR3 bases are TGTGCCAGTGGACGGACTTCCGGGGGCACAGATACGCAGTATTTT. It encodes CASGRTSGGTDTQYF.

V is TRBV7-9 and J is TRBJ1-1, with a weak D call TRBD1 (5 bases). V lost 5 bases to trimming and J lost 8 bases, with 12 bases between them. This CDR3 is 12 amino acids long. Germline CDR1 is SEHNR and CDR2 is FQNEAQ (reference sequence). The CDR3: CASSPLTVEAFF. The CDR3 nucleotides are TGTGCCAGCAGCCCTTTGACAGTCGAAGCTTTCTTT.